This paragraph covers one T cell receptor beta chain sequence. This record belongs to a study of OX40 agonist ivuxolimab in advanced cancers. Study-level background: Patient treatment consisted of intravenous ivuxolimab administration every 2 weeks at 0.01 to 10 mg/kg. Dose-escalation subjects each had hepatocellular carcinoma, melanoma, renal cell or head and neck cancer.

Measured with immunoSEQ multiplex PCR; TCRdb has only the in-frame clones, and not every one. The table lists 60,000 to 70,000 clones, 87% of them singletons. Patients were ineligible given autoimmune disease history or systemic immunosuppression. Peripheral blood came from all dose cohorts at three timepoints. The CDR3 is 15 residues long. J was trimmed by 3 bases and V by 3 bases; bases with no gene match: 7. Germline-derived CDR1 and CDR2 are KGHSH and LQKENI. The V gene is TRBV18, the J gene TRBJ2-7; the match to TRBD1 covers 8 bases. The origin of this receptor is an adult with an advanced solid tumor such as melanoma, head and neck, liver or kidney cancer. The sample consisted of CD4+ or CD8+ T cells sorted from blood, taken in a trial of the OX40 agonist ivuxolimab. For the CDR3, the DNA is TGTGCCAGCTCACCCCCGGGACAGGCAGGCTACGAGCAGTACTTC. Translating it yields CASSPPGQAGYEQYF. The complete variable domain, with remaining parts taken from reference TRBV18 and TRBJ2-7, reads NAGVMQNPRHLVRRRGQEARLRCSPMKGHSHVYWYRQLPEEGLKFMVYLQKENIIDESGMPKERFSAEFPKEGPSILRIQQVVRGDSAAYFCASSPPGQAGYEQYFGPGTRLTVT.